The 19 T cell receptor beta chains listed next were all sequenced from one sample in a study of OX40 agonist ivuxolimab in advanced cancers. Only in-frame clones appear in the TCRdb table, and some are missing; sequencing was by immunoSEQ multiplex PCR. This repertoire shows 35,000 to 45,000 clones, around 90% found once; its top ten account for around 28%. Here the sequenced sample was CD4+ or CD8+ T cells sorted from blood, taken in a trial of the OX40 agonist ivuxolimab. These receptors were collected from an adult with an advanced solid tumor such as melanoma, head and neck, liver or kidney cancer.

V is TRBV4-1 and J is TRBJ1-2, with 7 positions matching TRBD1. The CDR3 has 15 residues. After removal of 2 bases from V and 4 bases from J, the junction contained 7 bases not matched to a gene. In germline, CDR1 is MGHRA, CDR2 YSYEKL. This CDR3 reads CASSQMTGIGYGYTF. CDR3 in DNA: TGCGCCAGCAGCCAAATGACAGGGATCGGCTATGGCTACACCTTC.

The CDR3, as DNA: TGTGCCAGCAGTGTCGGGCAGAACAATGAGCAGTTCTTC. Translating it yields CASSVGQNNEQFF. V and J are TRBV2 and TRBJ2-1, with D unresolved. This CDR3 comprises 13 residues. V was shortened by 4 bases and J by 5 bases, with 9 bases between the two germline ends. Looked up from germline, CDR1 is SNHLY and CDR2 is FYNNEI.

J is TRBJ2-5 and V is TRBV27; D is ambiguous. The CDR3 extends over 13 amino acids. Germline lookup yields CDR1 MNHEY and CDR2 SMNVEV (reference sequence). V lost 6 bases, J lost 1 base, and 9 bases lay in between. Here the CDR3 reads CASRKLAQETQYF. The CDR3 DNA sequence: TGTGCCAGCAGAAAACTGGCCCAAGAGACCCAGTACTTC.

The V gene is TRBV11-1, the J gene TRBJ1-3; perhaps TRBD1 as D (5 bases). This CDR3 spans 16 amino acids. Germline V gives CDR1 SGHAT, CDR2 FQDESV (reference sequence). Trimming stripped 0 bases from V and 9 bases from J, with 18 bases between. CDR3 residues: CASSLAPGITRTTIYF. The CDR3, as DNA: TGTGCCAGCAGCTTAGCGCCAGGGATCACGCGGACCACCATATATTTT. Together with reference TRBV11-1 and TRBJ1-3, the CDR3 gives the full variable domain: EAEVAQSPRYKITEKSQAVAFWCDPISGHATLYWYRQILGQGPELLVQFQDESVVDDSQLPKDRFSAERLKGVDSTLKIQPAELGDSAMYLCASSLAPGITRTTIYFGEGSWLTVV.

The chain couples TRBV6-5 to TRBJ2-1; 8 nucleotides agree with TRBD2. The V and J ends lost 7 bases and 3 bases, in that order; junction bases with no gene match: 5. Per germline, CDR1 MNHEY and CDR2 SVGAGI. There are 14 residues in the CDR3. CDR3 loop: CASNGRGYYNEQFF. CDR3 bases: TGTGCCAGCAACGGGAGGGGCTACTACAATGAGCAGTTCTTC.

This chain uses TRBV7-9 with TRBJ1-1; TRBD1 agrees at 9 bases. CDR1 SEHNR and CDR2 FQNEAQ come from the germline V gene (reference sequence). This CDR3 contains 15 residues. Trimming removed 5 bases from V and 5 bases from J; junction bases left unmatched: 9. CDR3 nucleotide sequence: TGTGCCAGCAGCGACCTGGACAGGGGACGGACTGAAGCTTTCTTT. Amino acid sequence: CASSDLDRGRTEAFF.

The CDR3 nucleotides read TGTGCCAGCAGCCACCGGGACAGGGACTATGGCTACACCTTC. Amino acid sequence: CASSHRDRDYGYTF. This chain joins TRBV11-2 and TRBJ1-2; the match to TRBD1 covers 9 bases. The ends lost 5 bases at V and 3 bases at J; junction bases unmatched: 4. Germline-derived CDR1 and CDR2 are SGHAT and FQNNGV. This CDR3 is 14 amino acids long.

This rearrangement joins TRBV5-4 to TRBJ2-7; no definite D call. The V gene's germline CDR1 is SGHNT and CDR2 YYREEE (reference sequence). V was pared by 0 bases and J by 4 bases, with 5 bases between. The CDR3 is 12 amino acids. CDR3: CASSLDGYEQYF. Here the CDR3 DNA reads TGTGCCAGCAGCTTGGACGGATACGAGCAGTACTTC.

J is TRBJ2-7 and V is TRBV5-1; 7 positions match TRBD2. The trim removed 3 bases at V and 0 bases at J, leaving 12 bases unmatched. CDR3 size: 17 residues. CDR1 is SGHRS, CDR2 YFSETQ, per germline. CDR3 nucleotides: TGCGCCAGCAGCTCCACGATTCTAGCGGCAAGCTCCTACGAGCAGTACTTC. It specifies CASSSTILAASSYEQYF.

The chain carries TRBV19 and TRBJ2-1; D unclear. V dropped 4 bases and J dropped 1 base, with 20 bases sitting between them. This CDR3 has 18 residues. Germline V gene lookup returns CDR1 LNHDA and CDR2 SQIVND (reference sequence). The CDR3 is CASSKTFLRGESYNEQFF. The CDR3 bases are TGTGCCAGTAGTAAAACGTTCCTACGCGGAGAGTCCTACAATGAGCAGTTCTTC.

V gene TRBV9 combines with J gene TRBJ1-1, with D maybe TRBD1 (5 bases). In germline, CDR1 is SGDLS, CDR2 YYNGEE. The ends were cut back, 0 bases at V and 1 base at J, with 7 bases in the middle. This CDR3 spans 14 amino acids. CDR3 coding DNA: TGTGCCAGCAGCGTAGGACAGCCGAACACTGAAGCTTTCTTT. It yields the protein CASSVGQPNTEAFF.

The V and J genes are TRBV5-8 and TRBJ2-2, with TRBD2 matching 9 bases. In germline, CDR1 is SGHTS, CDR2 YDEGEE. V dropped 4 bases and J dropped 2; count of bases not matched to a gene: 3. The CDR3 extends over 15 amino acids. The CDR3 sequence is CASSALAGNTGELFF. DNA for the CDR3: TGTGCCAGCAGCGCCCTAGCGGGAAACACCGGGGAGCTGTTTTTT.

The chain uses TRBV30 and TRBJ2-1, with 9 bases matching TRBD2. Germline trimming cut 3 bases from V and 7 bases from J; bases unmatched to any gene: 7. The CDR3 has 14 amino acids. Germline V gene lookup returns CDR1 GTSNPN and CDR2 SVGIG (reference sequence). CDR3: CAWSATSGGNEQFF. DNA for the CDR3: TGTGCCTGGAGCGCGACTAGCGGAGGGAATGAGCAGTTCTTC. The whole variable domain, filled in from reference TRBV30 and TRBJ2-1, reads SQTIHQWPATLVQPVGSPLSLECTVEGTSNPNLYWYRQAAGRGLQLLFYSVGIGQISSEVPQNLSASRPQDRQFILSSKKLLLSDSGFYLCAWSATSGGNEQFFGPGTRLTVL.

The chain couples TRBV13 to TRBJ1-2, with a tentative D call TRBD1 (6 bases). The CDR3 loop spans 14 amino acids. Germline V gene sequence: CDR1 PRHDT, CDR2 FYEKMQ (reference sequence). V was cut by 5 bases and J by 6 bases, with 16 bases left in between. CDR3 in amino acids: CASSPWEQGHGYTF. The CDR3 DNA sequence: TGTGCCAGCAGCCCCTGGGAACAGGGTCATGGCTACACCTTC.

The chain has TRBV5-1 and TRBJ1-1; D might be TRBD1 (5 bases). The CDR3 runs to 14 residues. Per germline, CDR1 SGHRS and CDR2 YFSETQ. Between the trimmed V and J ends, which lost 0 bases and 1 base, there was a span of 7 bases. The CDR3 is CASSLVGENTEAFF. The CDR3 DNA follows: TGCGCCAGCAGCTTGGTAGGGGAGAACACTGAAGCTTTCTTT.

V gene TRBV29-1 combines with J gene TRBJ2-1; the D is unclear. V was trimmed by 3 bases and J by 6 bases, leaving 9 bases between them. The CDR3 runs to 12 residues. Germline lookup yields CDR1 SQVTM and CDR2 ANQGSEA. CDR3 region: CSVDTVPNEQFF. For the CDR3, the DNA is TGCAGCGTTGACACGGTCCCCAATGAGCAGTTCTTC.

The rearrangement links TRBV5-6 to TRBJ2-2, with 10 bases identical to TRBD1. Germline assignment: CDR1 SGHDT and CDR2 YYEEEE. J gave up 2 bases and V 4 bases, and 5 bases lay outside the gene matches. The CDR3 is made up of 16 amino acids. The CDR3 DNA sequence: TGTGCCAGCAGCGGGACAGGGGTTATTAACACCGGGGAGCTGTTTTTT. Translation gives CASSGTGVINTGELFF.

This chain links TRBV28 with TRBJ2-7, with D possibly matching TRBD1 (5 bases). The CDR3 consists of 14 residues. Trimming took off 5 bases at V and 2 bases at J, with 13 bases between the two ends. The germline gives CDR1 MDHEN, CDR2 SYDVKM. CDR3 residues: CASSKDIATYEQYF. The CDR3, as DNA: TGTGCCAGCAGTAAGGACATAGCAACCTACGAGCAGTACTTC. Full variable domain (remainder filled in from reference TRBV28 and TRBJ2-7): DVKVTQSSRYLVKRTGEKVFLECVQDMDHENMFWYRQDPGLGLRLIYFSYDVKMKEKGDIPEGYSVSREKKERFSLILESASTNQTSMYLCASSKDIATYEQYFGPGTRLTVT.

This clone came up a few times. The V and J genes are TRBV10-3 and TRBJ1-2, with 8 bases aligning to TRBD1. Trimming cost V 7 bases and J 4 bases; bases outside gene matches: 8. Germline CDR1 reads ENHRY; CDR2 reads SYGVKD. The CDR3 is 14 residues long. This chain's CDR3 is CAITRQGRPYGYTF. As DNA, the CDR3 is TGTGCCATCACAAGACAGGGGCGACCCTATGGCTACACCTTC.